This TCR beta chain was sequenced for a study of molecular identifiers for immune sequencing clone quantification. About the study: Within a replicate experiment, RNA obtained from either approximately 20,000 or 98,000 naive CD8 cells was divided into five aliquots, and four of those aliquots were then sequenced.

TCRdb called the PCR reads again in MiXCR, with one record for every CDR3 protein. The table lists under 650,000 distinct CDR3 sequences, about 20% of them singletons, with about 0.9% in the top ten. Germline V gene data show CDR1 as DFQATT and CDR2 as SNEGSKA (reference sequence). This CDR3 contains 15 residues. V was pared by 0 bases and J by 2 bases, with 11 bases between. This clonotype was seen repeatedly, ten times or more. This sequence was found in a human donor in good health. Some libraries in this study had Jurkat cell RNA spiked in. The sequencing input was naive CD8+ T cells from blood, with Jurkat cell RNA spiked in. Subset given: FACS-sorted CD8+CD4-CCR7+CD45RA+ naive T cells. V is TRBV20-1 and J is TRBJ1-3; a weak D match, TRBD1 (5 bases). CDR3 nucleotide sequence: TGCAGTGCTAGAGATAGTGAGACAGCTGGAAACACCATATATTTT. Translating it yields CSARDSETAGNTIYF.